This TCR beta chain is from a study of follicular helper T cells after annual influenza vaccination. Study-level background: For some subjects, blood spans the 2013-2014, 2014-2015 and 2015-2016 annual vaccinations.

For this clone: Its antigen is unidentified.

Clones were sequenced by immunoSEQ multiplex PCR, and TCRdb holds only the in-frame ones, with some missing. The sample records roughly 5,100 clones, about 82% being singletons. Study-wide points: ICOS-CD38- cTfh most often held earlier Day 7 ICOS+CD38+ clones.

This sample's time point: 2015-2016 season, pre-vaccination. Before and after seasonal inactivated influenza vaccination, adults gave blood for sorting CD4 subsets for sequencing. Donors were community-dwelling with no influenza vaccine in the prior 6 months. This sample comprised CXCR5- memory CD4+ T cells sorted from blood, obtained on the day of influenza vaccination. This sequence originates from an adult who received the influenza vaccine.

This CDR3 is CASSPASDSEAFF. CDR3 nucleotides: TGCGCCAGCAGCCCGGCATCCGACAGTGAAGCTTTCTTT. The V call is TRBV5-1, the J call TRBJ1-1, with a possible D match to TRBD1 (5 bases). The V end was cut by 4 bases, the J end by 7 bases, with 14 bases between. The germline gives CDR1 SGHRS, CDR2 YFSETQ. CDR3 length: 13 amino acids.